This T cell receptor (beta chain) is from a study of OX40 agonist ivuxolimab in advanced cancers. Study information: Three patients, one with hepatocellular carcinoma and two with cutaneous melanoma, responded partially. Study-wide findings and caveats: More expanded clones were found, on average, in CD8+ than in CD4+ T cells. At doses 0.1 to 3.0 mg/kg, CD4+ and CD8+ clones expanded. Among some nonresponders, normalized T-cell clonal expansion was also low.

TCRdb's copy holds only in-frame clones and misses some; the assay was immunoSEQ multiplex PCR. The sample holds about 100,000 clones, around 80% seen once. Comment on this clone: As yet, its antigen is unknown.

CDR1 MNHNY and CDR2 SVGAGI come from the germline V gene (reference sequence). The junction had 4 bases not matched to a gene; V was cut back by 0 bases and J by 5 bases. The CDR3 is 15 amino acids. This TCR was sampled from an adult with an advanced solid tumor such as melanoma, head and neck, liver or kidney cancer. The V gene is TRBV6-6, the J gene TRBJ2-7, with 10 positions matching TRBD1. Material: CD4+ or CD8+ T cells sorted from blood, obtained in a trial of the OX40 agonist ivuxolimab. CDR3 sequence reads: CASSYSGTGDNEQYF. The CDR3 DNA reads TGTGCCAGCAGTTACTCGGGGACAGGGGACAACGAGCAGTACTTC.